This T cell receptor beta chain was identified in a study of T cell responses to AZD1222 COVID-19 vaccine. Only in-frame clones appear in the TCRdb table, and some are missing; sequencing was by immunoSEQ multiplex PCR. The sample contains over 100,000 clones, approximately 86% of which appear only once. Unmatched junction bases numbered 12, after V lost 3 bases and J lost 2 bases. The CDR3 sequence is 19 residues long. The germline V gene has CDR1 SGHDT and CDR2 YYEEEE. This chain uses TRBV5-6 with TRBJ2-6; 9 bases are a match to TRBD1. This specimen consisted of peripheral blood, obtained on day 0 of AZD1222 vaccination. The receptor comes from an adult in good health. CDR3 amino acids: CASSWRAGTGPTGANVLTF. CDR3 in DNA: TGTGCCAGCAGCTGGAGGGCCGGGACAGGGCCCACTGGGGCCAACGTCCTGACTTTC.